One TCR beta chain is described in this entry. The specificity of this receptor is unknown. No base-level quality is on record; no much larger clone is a single base apart. The source of the sample is a study of cytomegalovirus exposure and HLA in healthy donors (dated by TCRdb to about 2017). About the study as a whole: In an earlier analysis of approximately 640 of the donors, 276 Gb of sequence data and approximately 120 million unique TCR beta sequences from some 170 million T cells were reported. Among the roughly 390 genotyped donors, more than 70% belonged to the genetic ancestry cluster associated with self-reported Caucasian donors. A later analysis re-analyzed previously published TCR beta repertoires from approximately 670 donors and added high-resolution HLA genotyping to study TCR occurrence patterns. About 320 gigabases of sequencing data and 70 million to 100 million unique TCR sequences were included in an early release covering over 600 HLA-typed donors. Class I and class II HLA loci were covered by the typing at four-digit resolution. To predict cytomegalovirus infection status, the study combined high-throughput TCR immunosequencing, statistical association of individual TCRs with disease status, and machine learning. An earlier analysis of roughly 600 of the donors used high-throughput TCR beta sequencing to judge whether each TCR beta V gene segment behaved as functional or pseudogenic. The later analysis used no new phenotypic data to find candidate immune exposures, relying instead on TCR beta sequences and their occurrence across donors. Genome-wide SNP genotypes for about 60% of the roughly 670 donors were used in a later genetic analysis, which treated that subset as a discovery cohort. Among under 450 genotyped donors of the cohort, an average of about 240,000 unique TCR beta nucleotide sequences were sequenced per donor, roughly 18% of them non-productive. The number of typed donors differed by locus: roughly 620-640 for A, B, C, DRB1 and DQB1; 522 for DQA1; some 610 for DPA1; and around 490 for DPB1. The study aimed to test whether signatures of past pathogen exposure could be identified by cataloging public T cell receptors. Four to six DR-DQ haplotypes were handled as single units for association and clustering, since linkage in the cohort was strong. Donor age, sex, ethnicity and CMV serostatus were collected together with the repertoire data. All discovery cohort repertoires had been generated using a single sequencing platform. The T cell repertoires of 666 subjects were profiled by immunosequencing and related to cytomegalovirus serostatus. A separate validation cohort of 100 to 150 different subjects was used in addition to the roughly 670-subject first cohort. What the study reported, not specific to this receptor: A cluster of highly shared sequence variants was judged likely to be a technical artifact of the sequencing pipeline. The study gave a list of 150 to 200 TCR beta chains associated with cytomegalovirus. An association between a missense DCLRE1C variant and V-gene and J-gene trimming of TCR beta chains was found in a later genetic analysis and replicated in an independent cohort. A later analysis associated about 17,000 TCR beta sequences with specific HLA alleles at a false discovery rate of 0.05. A further reported finding was that TCR beta sequences accurately predicted the HLA-A and HLA-B alleles for most subjects in the first cohort. Several of the top co-occurrence clusters appeared to be linked to parvovirus B19, influenza, CMV and Epstein-Barr virus, according to a later analysis. According to a later analysis, TCR association rates differed among HLA loci, with DRB1 alleles showing the most associated TCRs and HLA-C alleles showing the fewest. Linkage disequilibrium might explain the correlated functional status among segregating V segments, but an unknown experimental factor could not be ruled out. According to the authors, the approach could potentially be generalized to other disease states and immunological phenotypes. For the cohort, immune exposure information was limited to CMV serostatus. In vitro tests confirmed that three of the cytomegalovirus-associated TCR beta chains recognize cytomegalovirus antigens. Only TCR beta chains were sequenced in this cohort, and the absence of alpha or paired-chain data limited detectable features. The classifier was reported to diagnose cytomegalovirus status with high specificity and sensitivity in both the original and validation cohorts. Most TCR sequences were seen in very few donors, while some public TCRs were found in many individuals. Because some donors lacked HLA typing at each locus, the association tests relied only on the typed subset. In a later analysis, HLA-associated TCR beta chains were found to be more clonally expanded and to have lower generation probabilities than equally common non-associated chains. Roughly uniform sequencing depth across donors was assumed in presence/absence analyses, although this assumption may not hold. Because counts were too low, fewer than 20 rarely observed V segments, including chromosome 9 orphons, were excluded from the earlier analysis of 587 of the donors. Most CMV-associated TCR beta chains appeared to be HLA-restricted in a later analysis, and the HLA associations seemed to be driven largely by CMV exposure. A later genetic analysis reported fewer N-insertions in productive TCRs among donors in an Asian-associated ancestry cluster than the roughly 640-donor mean. In an earlier analysis of about 540 of the donors, most TCR beta V segments were observed in productive rearrangements about 87% or about 30% of the time, broadly matching IMGT annotations. Assigning TCR associations to individual alleles was difficult when HLA alleles, especially DR and DQ, strongly co-occurred.

Library method: the immunoSEQ multiplex PCR assay. For the multiplex PCR, a mixture combining 60 forward primers for TCR Vbeta segments and 13 reverse primers for TCR Jbeta segments was used. A multiplex PCR assay on genomic DNA amplified the CDR3 region of rearranged TCR beta genes. Amplified TCR beta libraries were sequenced as 87-base-pair reads on the Illumina HiSeq System. The authors' pipeline ran thus. A later analysis counted tens of millions of unique TCR beta chains across the 550 to 800 repertoires, and roughly 11 million of these chains were shared by at least two donors. To remove PCR and sequencing errors, raw reads were error-corrected and collapsed into unique sequences using a nearest-neighbor algorithm that merged closely related sequences. To assign V, D and J gene segments, CDR3 sequences were aligned to IMGT reference sequences. Each retained sequence needed at least a six-nucleotide match to both a V gene segment and a J gene segment. Rearrangements were classified as productive when the CDR3 lacked stop codons and remained in frame with V and J, and all other rearrangements were classified as non-productive. Following IMGT convention, CDR3 was defined as the stretch from the second conserved V-encoded cysteine up to the conserved J-encoded phenylalanine. The earlier analysis of about 590 of the donors excluded sequences that lacked an unambiguous match to a single V gene segment. An earlier analysis of just under 600 of the donors called V segments functional above 56.7% productive rearrangements and segregating when the between-donor standard deviation exceeded 5%. To diagnose cytomegalovirus status from the catalog of TCR beta chain sequences, a statistical classification framework was built. A later analysis assigned V and J genes by comparing TCR nucleotide sequences with IMGT/GENE-DB human TR gene sequences. In a later analysis, CDR3 sequences and most-parsimonious VDJ recombination scenarios were assigned using the TCRdist pipeline. In a later analysis, each TCR beta chain was defined by its CDR3 amino acid sequence together with its V-gene family, and reads without a unique V-gene family were excluded. In a later analysis, several hundred highly shared, low-generation-probability nucleotide sequences were removed to address suspected cross-contamination and a sequencing artifact. A later analysis calculated a clonal expansion index for each public chain from normalized within-repertoire ranks of inferred template counts. Generation probabilities in a later analysis came from a VDJ recombination model fitted to out-of-frame rearrangements, and those results were checked against IGoR. Hypergeometric tests were used in a later analysis to score TCR-TCR, TCR-HLA and TCR-CMV co-occurrence, with a repertoire-size bias correction applied to the TCR pairs. In a later analysis, false discovery rates were estimated by permuting HLA or CMV assignments 20 times. In a later analysis, co-occurring TCRs were grouped using DBSCAN, and TCRdist sequence similarity was added for clustering within HLA-allele-positive subsets. Repertoires with fewer than 30,000 or more than 120,000 public chains were left out of co-occurrence clustering, as were a handful of repertoires with anomalous nucleotide sharing. As stored in TCRdb, this immuneACCESS dataset retains in-frame rearrangements with V and J assigned. A fraction of the clones does not appear; measured against another copy, unresolved V genes explain less than half of the discrepancy, and the remainder lacks a known reason. Clonal size and the V and J genes are those of that table, whereas D and trimming came from the DNA. The sample data list about 140,000 clones, and roughly 65% of these were observed just once. Almost 4.5% of the sample comes from the top ten.

The cohort consisted of 600 or so healthy bone marrow donors. Cohort members were all nominally healthy when sampled, although unrecorded immune exposures were likely present. The donor was CMV seronegative and belonged to the group of under 400 seronegative cohort members. Every donor gave a peripheral blood sample, and the peripheral blood mononuclear cells from that sample were used for TCR beta sequencing. The Qiagen DNeasy Blood Extraction Kit was used to extract genomic DNA from the blood cell samples. The source material was PBMCs. The clonotype originates from a man aged 55 to 70 in good health and CMV-seronegative.

CDR3 reads: CAISRSAGGLMFF. The bases are TGTGCCATCAGTCGCTCAGCGGGAGGGCTCATGTTCTTC. This chain joins TRBV10-3 to TRBJ2-1; the junction holds 10 bases that match TRBD2. Including cysteine and phenylalanine, the CDR3 has 13 amino acids. Left in the record is the CDR3 DNA by itself, 39 bases read in frame from the first base. V loses 5 bases at its end and J loses 15 bases; junction bases beyond the gene matches: 10. The germline V gene sets CDR1 to ENHRY and CDR2 to SYGVKD.